These T cell receptor beta chains were read from a single sample in a study of CD8 T cells in ankylosing spondylitis. TCRdb redid the calling of the 5' RACE reads with MiXCR, one entry per CDR3 protein. The table records 300,000 to 400,000 distinct CDR3 sequences, 20% to 25% of them present only once. The sample was blood, either unsorted or a sorted T cell fraction (not recorded which). The receptors here all came from a male donor with ankylosing spondylitis. The CDR3 runs from the conserved cysteine through the conserved F or W. A D gene is named only where the DNA matches it firmly. The size field is filled for only some rows; it gives once, few, many or a size class.

j_gene | abundance | d_gene | v_gene | len | CDR3aa | CDR3nt
TRBJ2-5 | . | . | TRBV4-3 | 16 | CASSPILAVGQETQYF | TGCGCCAGCAGCCCCATTTTAGCGGTAGGGCAAGAGACCCAGTACTTC
TRBJ1-4 | few | TRBD1 | TRBV7-6 | 14 | CASSIGQGYEKLFF | TGTGCCAGCAGCATAGGACAGGGTTATGAAAAACTGTTTTTT
TRBJ2-5 | . | . | TRBV20-1 | 13 | CSAGPGQQETQYF | TGCAGTGCTGGGCCGGGACAACAAGAGACCCAGTACTTC
TRBJ2-2 | many | . | TRBV9 | 15 | CASSLFRSNTGELFF | TGTGCCAGCAGCCTCTTCCGGTCGAACACCGGGGAGCTGTTTTTT
TRBJ2-1 | . | . | TRBV3-1 | 15 | CASSQDAVRRNEQFF | TGTGCCAGCAGCCAAGACGCGGTTAGGAGGAATGAGCAGTTCTTC
TRBJ2-1 | . | . | TRBV11-1 | 14 | CASSWRVWDNEQFF | TGTGCCAGCAGCTGGAGGGTGTGGGACAATGAGCAGTTCTTC
TRBJ1-3 | . | . | TRBV28 | 14 | CASRTDGTENTIYF | TGTGCCAGCAGGACCGATGGGACGGAAAACACCATATATTTT
TRBJ2-7 | . | . | TRBV28 | 15 | CASSFSIGARYEQYF | TGTGCCAGCAGTTTCTCAATAGGCGCCCGCTACGAGCAGTACTTC
TRBJ2-1 | . | . | TRBV28 | 13 | CASSSNRAHEQFF | TGTGCCAGCAGTTCAAACAGGGCCCATGAGCAGTTCTTC
TRBJ2-3 | few | TRBD2 | TRBV29-1 | 13 | CSGGLAVTDTQYF | TGCAGCGGTGGACTAGCGGTAACAGATACGCAGTATTTT
TRBJ2-7 | few | TRBD2 | TRBV11-2 | 15 | CASSLMGLATHEQYF | TGTGCCAGCAGCTTAATGGGACTAGCAACCCACGAGCAGTACTTC
TRBJ2-7 | few | . | TRBV12-3/TRBV12-4 | 16 | CASSSRGQGTTYEQYF | TGTGCCAGCAGTTCCCGAGGGCAGGGGACCACCTACGAGCAGTACTTC
TRBJ2-6 | few | . | TRBV5-1 | 14 | CASSFDSGANVLTF | TGCGCCAGCAGCTTCGACTCTGGGGCCAACGTCCTGACTTTC
TRBJ2-1 | . | . | TRBV28 | 13 | CATHVGGYGEQFF | TGTGCCACCCATGTTGGGGGATACGGTGAGCAGTTCTTC
TRBJ2-2 | . | . | TRBV11-3 | 15 | CASSLGLVRAEELFF | TGTGCCAGCAGCTTAGGTCTAGTACGAGCTGAGGAGCTGTTTTTT
TRBJ2-5 | few | . | TRBV18 | 15 | CASSPRAGRQETQYF | TGTGCCAGCTCACCACGGGCAGGGAGGCAAGAGACCCAGTACTTC
TRBJ2-1 | few | TRBD2 | TRBV5-1 | 14 | CASSGGSGIYEQFF | TGCGCCAGCAGTGGGGGTAGCGGGATATATGAGCAGTTCTTC
TRBJ2-5 | few | TRBD2 | TRBV20-1 | 13 | CSAIEGLRETQYF | TGCAGTGCTATAGAGGGACTACGGGAGACCCAGTACTTC
TRBJ2-1 | . | . | TRBV14 | 14 | CASSRVGPVNEQFF | TGTGCCAGCAGCCGAGTCGGGCCGGTCAATGAGCAGTTCTTC
TRBJ1-1 | many | TRBD1 | TRBV5-1 | 15 | CASSPGDRENTEAFF | TGCGCCAGCAGCCCAGGGGACAGGGAGAACACTGAAGCTTTCTTT
TRBJ2-1 | . | . | TRBV28 | 16 | CASSPERESIDYEQFF | TGTGCCAGCAGTCCCGAAAGGGAATCCATAGATTATGAGCAGTTCTTC
TRBJ2-3 | few | . | TRBV28 | 14 | CASSYGHRTDTQYF | TGTGCCAGCAGTTACGGACACCGCACAGATACGCAGTATTTT
TRBJ1-2 | . | . | TRBV25-1 | 13 | CASSEQLNYGYTF | TGTGCCAGCAGTGAACAACTTAACTATGGCTACACCTTC
TRBJ2-1 | few | . | TRBV11-3 | 15 | CASSLGGVPYNEQFF | TGTGCCAGCAGTTTAGGGGGAGTACCCTACAATGAGCAGTTCTTC
TRBJ2-3 | few | TRBD1 | TRBV29-1 | 15 | CSVEDRDRVLDTQYF | TGCAGCGTTGAAGACCGGGACAGGGTTTTGGATACGCAGTATTTT
TRBJ2-5 | . | . | TRBV18 | 13 | CASSIQFRETQYF | TGTGCCAGCTCAATACAGTTTCGGGAGACCCAGTACTTC
TRBJ2-3 | . | TRBD1 | TRBV18 | 15 | CASSPGQGGTDTQYF | TGTGCCAGCTCACCGGGACAGGGGGGCACAGATACGCAGTATTTT
TRBJ2-5 | few | TRBD2 | TRBV20-1 | 16 | CSAEGLAGQYQETQYF | TGCAGTGCTGAGGGACTAGCGGGACAGTACCAAGAGACCCAGTACTTC
TRBJ2-1 | . | TRBD2 | TRBV28 | 15 | CASSSQLAGYAEQFF | TGTGCCAGCAGTTCCCAGCTAGCGGGATATGCTGAGCAGTTCTTC
TRBJ1-2 | . | . | TRBV6-1 | 14 | CASSASGTRYGYTF | TGTGCCAGCAGTGCAAGCGGGACCCGCTATGGCTACACCTTC
TRBJ1-2 | . | . | TRBV29-1 | 15 | CSVAAATGENYGYTF | TGCAGCGTTGCAGCCGCGACGGGGGAGAACTATGGCTACACCTTC
TRBJ2-5 | . | TRBD1 | TRBV4-2 | 15 | CASSQTGTGAETQYF | TGTGCCAGCAGCCAAACCGGGACAGGGGCCGAGACCCAGTACTTC
TRBJ2-7 | . | . | TRBV6-1 | 12 | CASGGIAYEQYF | TGTGCCAGCGGAGGAATCGCCTACGAGCAGTACTTC
TRBJ2-3 | few | TRBD2 | TRBV25-1 | 15 | CASSETGGDTDTQYF | TGTGCCAGCAGTGAGACGGGAGGGGACACAGATACGCAGTATTTT
TRBJ2-1 | . | . | TRBV15 | 14 | CATSRDAADNEQFF | TGTGCCACCAGCAGAGATGCAGCGGACAATGAGCAGTTCTTC
TRBJ2-2 | few | . | TRBV27 | 15 | CASSLRAGSAGELFF | TGTGCCAGCAGTTTAAGAGCAGGGTCAGCCGGGGAGCTGTTTTTT
TRBJ1-5 | . | . | TRBV4-1 | 16 | CASSQGDRTPNQPQHF | TGCGCCAGCAGCCAAGGGGATCGTACCCCTAATCAGCCCCAGCATTTT
TRBJ2-1 | . | TRBD2 | TRBV5-1 | 17 | CASSLGLAGSPNNEQFF | TGCGCCAGCAGCCTAGGACTAGCGGGGAGCCCCAACAATGAGCAGTTCTTC
TRBJ1-1 | few | . | TRBV9 | 15 | CASSANVEGDTEAFF | TGTGCCAGCAGCGCCAATGTAGAGGGAGACACTGAAGCTTTCTTT
TRBJ1-2 | . | . | TRBV18 | 12 | CASSPRTYGYTF | TGTGCCAGCTCCCCACGGACCTATGGCTACACCTTC
TRBJ2-3 | many | . | TRBV5-1 | 14 | CASSGADYTDTQYF | TGCGCCAGCAGCGGGGCCGACTACACAGATACGCAGTATTTT
TRBJ1-6 | . | . | TRBV10-3 | 14 | CAIREGTYNSPLHF | TGTGCCATTAGGGAAGGCACCTATAATTCACCCCTCCACTTT
TRBJ2-1 | few | TRBD2 | TRBV20-1 | 15 | CSAPPAGGLGNEQFF | TGCAGTGCTCCTCCAGCGGGAGGGCTGGGCAATGAGCAGTTCTTC
TRBJ2-1 | . | TRBD1 | TRBV7-3 | 15 | CASSLTRDRNNEQFF | TGTGCCAGCAGCTTAACCAGGGACAGAAACAATGAGCAGTTCTTC
TRBJ1-1 | . | . | TRBV7-2 | 13 | CASSFLFETEAFF | TGTGCCAGCAGCTTTTTATTTGAGACTGAAGCTTTCTTT
TRBJ2-1 | few | TRBD1 | TRBV3-1 | 16 | CASARDRGSIYNEQFF | TGTGCCAGCGCGCGGGACAGGGGGTCTATCTACAATGAGCAGTTCTTC
TRBJ2-7 | . | . | TRBV28 | 12 | CASGERTYEQYF | TGTGCCAGTGGGGAGCGGACCTACGAGCAGTACTTC
TRBJ1-2 | . | TRBD1 | TRBV28 | 14 | CASSPQGDGYGYTF | TGTGCCAGCAGTCCCCAGGGGGATGGGTATGGCTACACCTTC
TRBJ2-3 | . | TRBD2 | TRBV5-1 | 15 | CASSPLSGGTDTQYF | TGCGCCAGCAGCCCGCTGTCGGGGGGGACAGATACGCAGTATTTT
TRBJ1-2 | . | TRBD1 | TRBV10-3 | 15 | CAISLKTGDESGYTF | TGTGCCATCAGCCTGAAGACAGGGGATGAAAGTGGCTACACCTTC
TRBJ2-2 | . | . | TRBV9 | 15 | CASSARLGPPGELFF | TGTGCCAGCAGCGCCCGGCTCGGGCCACCCGGGGAGCTGTTTTTT
TRBJ2-6 | . | . | TRBV9 | 15 | CASRAPGSGANVLTF | TGTGCCAGCAGAGCCCCCGGTTCTGGGGCCAACGTCCTGACTTTC
TRBJ1-6 | . | . | TRBV6-1 | 14 | CASSPPQGGSPLHF | TGTGCCAGCAGCCCCCCGCAGGGCGGTTCACCCCTCCACTTT
TRBJ2-3 | once | TRBD1 | TRBV5-5 | 15 | CASSSLIPGQGAQYF | TGTGCCAGCAGCTCCTTGATACCGGGACAGGGTGCGCAGTATTTT